These 28 T cell receptor beta chains came from one sample sequenced in a study of T cells after yellow fever vaccination. TCRdb re-analysed the 5' RACE reads in MiXCR, keeping a single row per CDR3 protein. The table has hundreds of thousands of distinct CDR3 sequences, about 19% seen once. The sample consisted of PBMCs, taken before the yellow fever booster vaccination. The origin of the receptors is a man younger than 30 who received the YFV17D yellow fever vaccine.

Here the CDR3 DNA reads TGTGCCAGCAGCCTCCCTGGGACAAGTTCGGCTGAGCAGTTCTTC. This encodes CASSLPGTSSAEQFF. The chain couples TRBV14 to TRBJ2-1; tentatively, D is TRBD1 (6 bases). Germline V lookup: CDR1 SGHDN, CDR2 FVKESK. The germline V and J ends were trimmed by 4 bases and 9 bases, with 19 bases remaining between them. This CDR3 has 15 amino acids.

This clonotype was observed many times. V usage is TRBV3-1 and J usage is TRBJ2-5, with D possibly matching TRBD2 (6 bases). The CDR3 runs 14 residues. The V end was cut by 4 bases, the J end by 7 bases, with 16 bases between. CDR1 and CDR2 (germline): LGHDT, YNNKEL (reference sequence). For the CDR3, the DNA is TGTGCCAGCAGCCCCGGGACTGACGGGAGGACCCAGTACTTC. Translating it yields CASSPGTDGRTQYF.

This clonotype appeared once. J is TRBJ1-5 and V is TRBV28; no firm D call. The CDR3 extends over 13 amino acids. The germline V and J ends were trimmed by 3 bases and 5 bases, with 8 bases remaining between them. CDR1 and CDR2 (germline): MDHEN, SYDVKM. This CDR3 is CASSFVSYQPQHF. The DNA of the CDR3 is TGTGCCAGCAGTTTCGTCAGCTATCAGCCCCAGCATTTT.

This clonotype was counted ten times or more. This sequence joins TRBV6-5 and TRBJ2-3, with TRBD2 identical over 8 bases. V shed 5 bases and J 1 base; nucleotides not matched to a gene: 11. This CDR3 is built from 17 residues. CDR1 and CDR2 (germline): MNHEY, SVGAGI. The CDR3 sequence: CASSRPLGAGGTDTQYF. The CDR3 DNA sequence: TGTGCCAGCAGTCGTCCCCTGGGAGCGGGGGGCACAGATACGCAGTATTTT.

This sequence joins TRBV3-1 and TRBJ1-2, with unresolved D. CDR3 length equals 14 residues. Germline lookup yields CDR1 LGHDT and CDR2 YNNKEL (reference sequence). Trimming took off 0 bases at V and 14 bases at J, with 19 bases between the two ends. CDR3 loop: CASSQDLESPGGTF. CDR3 in DNA: TGTGCCAGCAGCCAAGATTTGGAGAGCCCAGGAGGGACCTTC.

In this sample, this clonotype turned up many times. The chain uses TRBV9 and TRBJ1-6, with D possibly being TRBD1 (6 bases). Germline CDR1 reads SGDLS; CDR2 reads YYNGEE. There are 15 residues in the CDR3. V was pared by 0 bases and J by 6 bases, with 10 bases between. CDR3 coding DNA: TGTGCCAGCAGCGTAGCAGGGGCAACTAATTCACCCCTCCACTTT. Translating it yields CASSVAGATNSPLHF.

V and J are TRBV27 and TRBJ1-2; 10 bases align to TRBD1. Germline CDR1 is MNHEY and CDR2 is SMNVEV (reference sequence). CDR3 size: 15 residues. V lost 6 bases and J lost 4; bases outside the gene matches: 8. The CDR3 here is CASRTRDRGFYGYTF. CDR3 nucleotide sequence: TGTGCCAGCAGAACCCGGGACAGGGGATTCTATGGCTACACCTTC.

This clonotype was detected only a few times. V gene TRBV6-2 or TRBV6-3 combines with J gene TRBJ1-4; D might be TRBD1 (5 bases). V gave up 6 bases and J gave up 12 bases, with 11 bases separating them. CDR1 is MNHEY and CDR2 is SVGEGT in the germline V gene. The CDR3 is 11 residues long. The DNA of the CDR3 is TGTGCCAGCAGCCGAAAACAGGAACTGTTTTTT. As protein: CASSRKQELFF.

This clonotype was counted between two and nine times. V is TRBV6-5 and J is TRBJ2-2, with D perhaps matching TRBD1 (5 bases). The V end lost 6 bases, the J end lost 15 bases, and 17 bases lay between the germline ends. The CDR3 consists of 12 residues. In germline, CDR1 is MNHEY, CDR2 SVGAGI. CDR3 bases: TGTGCCAGCAGCAACTCAGGGATCCGATTGTTTTTT. Its protein is CASSNSGIRLFF.

This rearrangement joins TRBV12-3 or TRBV12-4 to TRBJ2-2; D gene uncertain. This CDR3 has 15 residues. V lost 1 base, J lost 4 bases, and 10 bases lay in between. This CDR3 is CASSLGAAGTGELFF. The CDR3 coding sequence is TGTGCCAGCAGTTTAGGGGCAGCAGGCACCGGGGAGCTGTTTTTT.

This clonotype was picked up a small number of times. V is TRBV5-1 and J is TRBJ2-2, with D uncertain. With 7 bases removed from V and 0 bases from J, the gap between germline ends came to 7 bases. Germline CDR1 SGHRS, CDR2 YFSETQ. The CDR3 sequence is 13 residues long. The CDR3: CASGPANTGELFF. As DNA, the CDR3 is TGCGCCAGCGGTCCCGCGAACACCGGGGAGCTGTTTTTT.

This chain uses TRBV4-1 with TRBJ1-2; D is ambiguous. This CDR3 is built from 17 residues. Trimming took off 0 bases at V and 8 bases at J, with 22 bases between the two ends. Looked up from germline, CDR1 is MGHRA and CDR2 is YSYEKL. The CDR3 DNA sequence: TGCGCCAGCAGCCAAGAAAGATTTACGTCGGGAGTCGACGGCTACACCTTC. Protein sequence: CASSQERFTSGVDGYTF.

The J gene is TRBJ1-2, the V gene TRBV4-1, with D perhaps TRBD1 (6 bases). The V end lost 3 bases, the J end lost 10 bases, and 15 bases lay between the germline ends. Germline CDR1 MGHRA, CDR2 YSYEKL. The CDR3 has 13 residues. CDR3 bases: TGCGCCAGCAGCCACCCCCGACAGGTTATCTACACCTTC. Translation: CASSHPRQVIYTF.

This clonotype was found a few times. The chain uses TRBV7-2 and TRBJ1-1, with unresolved D. Trimming cost V 5 bases and J 0 bases, with 7 bases left between them. CDR1 is SGHTA and CDR2 is FQGNSA in the germline V gene. The CDR3 is 13 amino acids. Written as DNA, the CDR3 is TGTGCCAGCAGCCCTTACGTGAACACTGAAGCTTTCTTT. It encodes CASSPYVNTEAFF.

The chain links TRBV15 to TRBJ2-5; 7 bases align to TRBD1. The CDR3 length is 17 residues. From germline, CDR1 is LNHNV and CDR2 YYDKDF (reference sequence). The V segment lost 1 base and the J segment 0 bases; nucleotides outside the gene matches: 8. CDR3 in amino acids: CATSRVGTGAYQETQYF. Here the CDR3 DNA reads TGTGCCACCAGCAGAGTTGGAACAGGGGCGTACCAAGAGACCCAGTACTTC.

Only a few counts were recorded for this clonotype. V usage is TRBV7-8 and J usage is TRBJ1-2; 7 bases fit TRBD1. The V and J ends lost 1 base and 4 bases, in that order; junction bases with no gene match: 3. The CDR3 runs to 14 residues. Germline-derived CDR1 and CDR2 are SGHVS and FQNEAQ. CDR3 amino acids: CASSLGGQVYGYTF. CDR3 nucleotides: TGTGCCAGCAGCTTAGGTGGACAGGTCTATGGCTACACCTTC.

The CDR3 reads CASSQDRTSGREQYF. The CDR3 DNA reads as TGTGCCAGCAGCCAAGATCGGACTAGCGGTCGGGAGCAGTACTTC. The chain carries TRBV4-2 and TRBJ2-7; the match to TRBD2 covers 10 bases. CDR1 is LGHNA, CDR2 YNFKEQ, per germline. Trimming at V came to 0 bases and at J to 7 bases, leaving 6 bases not matched to a gene. CDR3 length: 15 residues.

In its sample, this clonotype was seen a few times. The J gene is TRBJ1-3, the V gene TRBV7-2; D ambiguous. CDR1 SGHTA and CDR2 FQGNSA come from the germline V gene. The length of the CDR3 is 13 residues. V was shortened by 4 bases and J by 0 bases, with 4 bases between the two germline ends. The CDR3 sequence is CASSWDSGNTIYF. The CDR3 coding sequence is TGTGCCAGCAGCTGGGACTCTGGAAACACCATATATTTT.

This clonotype was detected a few times. The gene calls are TRBV15 and TRBJ2-6, with 8 bases identical to TRBD1. The V and J ends lost 3 bases and 0 bases, in that order; junction bases with no gene match: 25. Germline assignment: CDR1 LNHNV and CDR2 YYDKDF (reference sequence). The CDR3 sequence is 24 residues long. The CDR3 loop is CATSSLRGQGPLPGSSSGANVLTF. In DNA form, the CDR3 reads TGTGCCACCAGCAGCCTACGAGGACAGGGACCGCTGCCTGGATCAAGCTCTGGGGCCAACGTCCTGACTTTC.

The chain combines TRBV29-1 with TRBJ2-2; the D call may be TRBD1 or TRBD2 (5 bases each). V was pared by 6 bases and J by 1 base, with 12 bases between. CDR3 size: 14 residues. Germline V gene lookup returns CDR1 SQVTM and CDR2 ANQGSEA. The CDR3 protein is CSVDPGRNTGELFF. The CDR3 bases are TGCAGCGTGGACCCGGGACGGAACACCGGGGAGCTGTTTTTT.

The J gene is TRBJ2-5, the V gene TRBV7-7; 7 bases fit TRBD2. In germline, CDR1 is SSHAT, CDR2 FNYEAQ (reference sequence). With V trimmed by 5 bases and J by 2 bases, 14 bases remained unmatched. CDR3 size: 17 residues. The chain's CDR3 is CASSTDRASGDQETQYF. Here the CDR3 DNA reads TGTGCCAGCAGCACCGATCGGGCAAGCGGGGATCAAGAGACCCAGTACTTC.

The sample holds one count of this clonotype. The chain combines TRBV7-2 with TRBJ1-1; perhaps TRBD1 as D (5 bases). The V gene lost 6 bases and the J gene lost 5 bases, with 13 bases spanning the gap. In germline, CDR1 is SGHTA, CDR2 FQGNSA. The CDR3 length is 13 residues. CDR3 DNA: TGTGCCAGCAGGCGGGACGGGAAGACTGAAGCTTTCTTT. Protein sequence: CASRRDGKTEAFF.

This clonotype was seen ten or more times. The chain uses TRBV3-1 and TRBJ1-4; D perhaps matches TRBD1 (6 bases). Trimming shortened V by 0 bases and J by 5 bases, and 10 bases separated the two germline ends. Germline V lookup: CDR1 LGHDT, CDR2 YNNKEL (reference sequence). The CDR3 is made up of 15 amino acids. The CDR3 protein is CASSQDTGANEKLFF. As DNA, the CDR3 is TGTGCCAGCAGCCAAGATACGGGGGCGAATGAAAAACTGTTTTTT.

The sample holds a few counts of this clonotype. This chain uses TRBV7-9 with TRBJ2-1, with a weak D call TRBD1 (6 bases). Trimming removed 5 bases at V and 1 base at J, with 12 bases between. The CDR3 runs 15 residues. Germline values: CDR1 SEHNR, CDR2 FQNEAQ (reference sequence). CDR3 protein: CASSPSGTSYNEQFF. The CDR3 DNA follows: TGTGCCAGCAGCCCTTCAGGGACATCCTACAATGAGCAGTTCTTC.

This clonotype appeared once. The rearrangement joins TRBV4-1 to TRBJ2-5; no reliable D call. Germline CDR1 and CDR2: MGHRA and YSYEKL. This CDR3 spans 14 amino acids. The V end lost 0 bases, the J end lost 3 bases, and 8 bases lay between the germline ends. The CDR3 sequence: CASSQDNNEETQYF. CDR3 DNA: TGCGCCAGCAGCCAAGATAACAATGAAGAGACCCAGTACTTC.

This clonotype was detected only a few times. This chain uses TRBV18 with TRBJ2-1, with D uncertain. Trimming removed 6 bases at V and 5 bases at J, with 17 bases between. The CDR3 loop spans 15 amino acids. Germline values: CDR1 KGHSH, CDR2 LQKENI. The CDR3 spells CASSQRRGIDNEQFF. The CDR3, as DNA: TGTGCCAGCTCTCAACGACGCGGCATCGACAATGAGCAGTTCTTC.

This chain links TRBV20-1 with TRBJ1-5; D unclear. Germline V gene sequence: CDR1 DFQATT, CDR2 SNEGSKA (reference sequence). Trimming removed 2 bases at V and 7 bases at J, with 12 bases between. CDR3 size: 13 residues. The CDR3 nucleotides are TGCAGTGCTAGAAGCTCGGAAAGGCAGCCCCAGCATTTT. The encoded protein is CSARSSERQPQHF.

This clonotype appeared a few times. The J gene is TRBJ2-1, the V gene TRBV27; 7 bases agree with TRBD2. The V gene's germline CDR1 is MNHEY and CDR2 SMNVEV (reference sequence). V was pared by 8 bases and J by 2 bases, with 6 bases of the junction left unmatched. The CDR3 consists of 14 residues. The CDR3 nucleotides read TGTGCCAGCTGCCCGGGACTACCCTACAATGAGCAGTTCTTC. Its protein is CASCPGLPYNEQFF.